Listed here is a single T cell receptor beta chain. No antigen is known for it. The data derive from a study of T cell responses to AZD1222 COVID-19 vaccine. This CDR3 has 12 residues. Trimming left V 4 bases short and J 4 bases short, with 8 bases between. Germline-derived CDR1 and CDR2 are SEHNR and FQNEAQ (reference sequence). Libraries were prepared by immunoSEQ multiplex PCR; TCRdb keeps only in-frame clonotypes and omits some of them. The table records 120,000 or so clones, 75% to 90% of them present only once. Whole-study findings and limits: Seropositive at baseline were only a handful of AZD1222 recipients.

The rearrangement links TRBV7-9 to TRBJ2-7, with unresolved D. The sequence was collected from an adult in good health. The sample consisted of peripheral blood, taken on day 0 of AZD1222 vaccination. The CDR3 here is CASSSRQYEQYF. The CDR3 coding sequence is TGTGCCAGCAGCTCCCGACAATACGAGCAGTACTTC.